The rows below give T cell receptor beta chains drawn from one sample of a study of post-analysis software for immune sequencing data. Using its own MiXCR run on the PCR reads, TCRdb lists one record per CDR3 protein. The table has around 400,000 distinct CDR3 sequences, roughly 38% seen once. Material for sequencing was blood. These receptors all come from a girl aged 2 to 10 with multiple sclerosis. Each CDR3 is given with its conserved first and last residue. D genes are given only for firm matches. Clone size is stated in some rows and not others, as once, few, many or a class when expanded.

v_call	clone_size	j_call	d_call	cdr3_nt	cdr3_aa
TRBV18	.	TRBJ2-2	.	TGTGCCAGCTCACCATCGACAGGGGAGCTGTTTTTT	CASSPSTGELFF
TRBV6-5	.	TRBJ1-2	.	TGTGCCAGCAGTTACTCGGGGGCTCAGGCCCAGGGATATGGCTACACCTTC	CASSYSGAQAQGYGYTF
TRBV29-1	.	TRBJ2-5	TRBD2	TGCAGCGTTGAAAGCCTAGCGGGGGGGATAAAGTACCAAGAGACCCAGTACTTC	CSVESLAGGIKYQETQYF
TRBV7-3	many	TRBJ2-7	TRBD2	TGTGCCAGCAGCGTAGCTAGCGGGCCATCCTACGAGCAGTACTTC	CASSVASGPSYEQYF
TRBV6-6	few	TRBJ1-5	.	TGTGCCAGCAGTTATTGGGGCGATCAGCCCCAGCATTTT	CASSYWGDQPQHF
TRBV4-3	.	TRBJ2-1	TRBD2	TGCGCCAGCAGCCAAGATGGGAGGGGATCGTTATATGAGCAGTTCTTC	CASSQDGRGSLYEQFF
TRBV27	.	TRBJ2-4	.	TGTGCCAGCAGTAACAGACAGGCTGTCTACAATGAGCAGTACTTC	CASSNRQAVYNEQYF
TRBV18	few	TRBJ2-7	TRBD2	TGTGCCAGCTCCCGAGGGACTAGCCGGTTGGGCGAGCAGTACTTC	CASSRGTSRLGEQYF
TRBV6-1	.	TRBJ1-5	.	TGTGCCAGCAGTGAAGTTCTGAATCAGCCCCAGCATTTT	CASSEVLNQPQHF
TRBV15	.	TRBJ2-5	TRBD2	TGTGCCACCAGCAGAGATTACCGGGAGGGCCCTTGGGAGACCCAGTACTTC	CATSRDYREGPWETQYF
TRBV28	.	TRBJ2-5	.	TGTGCCAGCAGTTTGTGTTGTGGGGGGTTTCAAGAGACCCAGTACTTC	CASSLCCGGFQETQYF
TRBV29-1	few	TRBJ2-7	.	TGCAGCGCCGGGGACACCTACGAGCAGTACTTC	CSAGDTYEQYF
TRBV5-1	.	TRBJ2-5	TRBD2	TGCGCCAGCAGCTTGGGGACTAGCGGGGGGGCCCGCCTAGAGACCCAGTACTTC	CASSLGTSGGARLETQYF
TRBV29-1	few	TRBJ2-1	TRBD2	TGCAGCGTTGGGGGACTAGCGGGAACCTACTCCTACAATGAGCAGTTCTTC	CSVGGLAGTYSYNEQFF
TRBV9	few	TRBJ2-3	.	TGTGCCAGCAGCCCACGACTGAGCACAGATACGCAGTATTTT	CASSPRLSTDTQYF
TRBV27	.	TRBJ2-3	TRBD2	TGTGCCAGCAGTTTCATCCTAGTAGAGCGGGGCTTAGATACGCAGTATTTT	CASSFILVERGLDTQYF
TRBV20-1	.	TRBJ2-7	.	TGCAGTGCTAACAGAAGCGGGTGGTCCTACGAGCAGTACTTC	CSANRSGWSYEQYF
TRBV27	few	TRBJ2-5	.	TGTGCCAGCAGCGCAACCCAGGGTTTTAGGGAGACCCAGTACTTC	CASSATQGFRETQYF
TRBV10-3	few	TRBJ2-3	TRBD1	TGTGCCACCCAACGAACTACAGGGGGGACATCCACAGATACGCAGTATTTT	CATQRTTGGTSTDTQYF
TRBV24-1	.	TRBJ2-7	.	TGTGCCACCAGTGATTTTAAGCCCCCATACGAGCAGTACTTC	CATSDFKPPYEQYF
TRBV5-1	.	TRBJ2-1	.	TGCGCCAGCAGCCATACGACCCGCTATGAGCAGTTCTTC	CASSHTTRYEQFF
TRBV19	few	TRBJ2-7	.	TGTGCCAGTAGTATCGGGGGTGGTAGCTACGAGCAGTACTTC	CASSIGGGSYEQYF
TRBV4-2	.	TRBJ1-6	.	TGTGCCAGCAGCCAGGACAGAAATTCACCCCTCCACTTT	CASSQDRNSPLHF
TRBV4-1	.	TRBJ2-5	TRBD1	TGCGCCAGCAGCCCAGGACCCCGGGACAGAGAAGAGACCCAGTACTTC	CASSPGPRDREETQYF
TRBV10-3	.	TRBJ1-6	.	TGTGCCATCACTCTGGGGGAGGGATCACCCCTCCACTTT	CAITLGEGSPLHF
TRBV6-6	.	TRBJ2-7	TRBD2	TGTGCCATACAACCGGCGGGAGGGACCTACGAGCAGTACTTC	CAIQPAGGTYEQYF
TRBV10-3	.	TRBJ2-7	TRBD2	TGTGCCATCAGCCTCCCACGGGACAGACCGGGACTAGCAGCCTACGAGCAGTACTTC	CAISLPRDRPGLAAYEQYF
TRBV5-1	few	TRBJ2-7	TRBD1	TGCGCCAGCAGCGCTTGGACAGGTCCAGCCGAGCAGTACTTC	CASSAWTGPAEQYF
TRBV12-3/TRBV12-4	many	TRBJ2-3	TRBD2	TGTGCCAGCAGCTTAGCGCTAGCGGGGGGCACAGATACGCAGTATTTT	CASSLALAGGTDTQYF
TRBV10-3	.	TRBJ2-5	.	TGTGCCACCCGCCGGGCAGAGACCCAGTACTTC	CATRRAETQYF
TRBV5-1	once	TRBJ2-3	.	TGCGCCAGCAGCTTGGACTCATTCAGCGCTAGCACAGATACGCAGTATTTT	CASSLDSFSASTDTQYF
TRBV28	.	TRBJ2-5	TRBD1	TGTGCCAGCAGTTTCACCCGGGACAGGGGGTTTAAAGAGACCCAGTACTTC	CASSFTRDRGFKETQYF
TRBV20-1	.	TRBJ2-3	.	TGCAGTTCACTAGCGTGGGGGCAAGGCACAGATACGCAGTATTTT	CSSLAWGQGTDTQYF
TRBV6-5	.	TRBJ1-6	.	TGTGCCAGCAGCTCACAGTTCTCCATTCGTTCACCCCTCCACTTT	CASSSQFSIRSPLHF
TRBV29-1	.	TRBJ2-2	TRBD1	TGCAGCGTCCCCTCCGACAGGGTCACCGGGGAGCTGTTTTTT	CSVPSDRVTGELFF
TRBV10-3	few	TRBJ2-7	TRBD2	TGTGCCATCAGTTACGAACTAGCGGGACCTACCTACGAGCAGTACTTC	CAISYELAGPTYEQYF
TRBV3-1	few	TRBJ2-7	TRBD1	TGTGCCAGCAGCTCGGGACAGGGCTACAATGAGCAGTACTTC	CASSSGQGYNEQYF
TRBV6-6	few	TRBJ2-5	TRBD2	TGTGCCAGCAGTTACTCAACTAGCGCAGAGACCCAGTACTTC	CASSYSTSAETQYF
TRBV5-1	few	TRBJ2-3	.	TGCGCCAGCAGCTTGTGGGGGGCTTATTCAGATACGCAGTATTTT	CASSLWGAYSDTQYF
TRBV7-9	.	TRBJ1-1	.	TGTGCCAGCAGCTTAAATAGTGTCCCTGAAGCTTTCTTT	CASSLNSVPEAFF
TRBV6-5	.	TRBJ2-3	.	TGTGCCAGCAGCAGGGGCATGGGCACAGATACGCAGTATTTT	CASSRGMGTDTQYF
TRBV11-2	.	TRBJ2-1	.	TGTGCCAGCAGCTACTCCGGGGGGCCGCAGTTCTTC	CASSYSGGPQFF
TRBV20-1	.	TRBJ1-1	TRBD1	TGCAGTGCGCAACCCGACAGGGACACTGAAGCTTTCTTT	CSAQPDRDTEAFF
TRBV28	few	TRBJ2-1	TRBD1	TGTGCCAGCAGTCCCCTTTGGACAGGGGGTAATTCCAATGAGCAGTTCTTC	CASSPLWTGGNSNEQFF
TRBV29-1	.	TRBJ2-1	.	TGCAGCGTTGATACACGCTCCTACAATGAGCAGTTCTTC	CSVDTRSYNEQFF
TRBV7-9	.	TRBJ2-4	.	TGTGCCAGCAGCAAGGAGAGATTAGCCAAAAACATTCAGTACTTC	CASSKERLAKNIQYF
TRBV5-1	.	TRBJ2-1	.	TGCGCCAGCAGCTTGGTGGGCGAGAGCTCCTACAATGAGCAGTTCTTC	CASSLVGESSYNEQFF
TRBV5-1	.	TRBJ1-2	.	TGCGCCAGCAGCCCACGGACTGACAGGACTCCTAACTATGGCTACACCTTC	CASSPRTDRTPNYGYTF
TRBV10-1	few	TRBJ2-3	TRBD2	TGCGCCAGCAGTGATCCGGGACTAGCGGGCGGCACAGATACGCAGTATTTT	CASSDPGLAGGTDTQYF